This T cell receptor (beta chain) stems from a study of control samples from healthy donors and cancer patients. Repertoires were generated with immunoSEQ multiplex PCR, while TCRdb's copy carries only in-frame clones and drops some. Here the sample spans approximately 170,000 clones, roughly 90% being singletons. After removal of 2 bases from V and 4 bases from J, the junction contained 3 bases not matched to a gene. Germline CDR1 MGHRA, CDR2 YSYEKL. This CDR3 is built from 14 residues. The gene calls are TRBV4-1 and TRBJ2-3; 7 positions match TRBD1. The sequenced material came from blood. This clonotype originated in a woman aged 25 to 39 in good health. CDR3 in DNA: TGCGCCAGCAGCCAACTCGGACAGGCAGATACGCAGTATTTT. It encodes CASSQLGQADTQYF.